These 32 T cell receptor beta chains came from one sample sequenced in a study of blood T cells in healthy people across ages. A second about 6 to 12 cycle PCR used barcoded and J-beta primers. TCRdb redid the calling of the 5' RACE reads with MiXCR, one entry per CDR3 protein. The sample lists around 710,000 distinct CDR3 sequences; around 40% were seen once. The sequenced sample was blood. All receptors come from an older woman in good health.

The chain links TRBV12-3 or TRBV12-4 to TRBJ2-3; D ambiguous. This CDR3 comprises 15 residues. V lost 4 bases and J 1 base, leaving 12 bases between the germline ends. The CDR3 DNA sequence: TGTGCCAGCAGTTCCGGCACAGAGGGCACAGATACGCAGTATTTT. Translating gives CASSSGTEGTDTQYF.

The chain uses TRBV20-1 and TRBJ2-2, with 7 bases aligning to TRBD2. With V trimmed by 3 bases and J by 6 bases, 7 bases remained unmatched. The V gene's germline CDR1 is DFQATT and CDR2 SNEGSKA (reference sequence). This CDR3 is 14 amino acids long. In nucleotides, the CDR3 is TGCAGTGCTAGGAGGGAGGGTATAGCCGGGGAGCTGTTTTTT. Protein: CSARREGIAGELFF.

The rearrangement joins TRBV7-2 to TRBJ2-3; 10 bases agree with TRBD2. CDR1 and CDR2 from the germline V gene are SGHTA and FQGNSA. CDR3 length: 17 amino acids. Germline trimming cut 5 bases from V and 4 bases from J; bases unmatched to any gene: 12. CDR3 amino acids: CASSLQPSGRGADTQYF. The CDR3 DNA follows: TGTGCCAGCAGCCTACAACCTAGCGGGAGAGGGGCAGATACGCAGTATTTT.

Regarding this clonotype: This may stem from a read error, because a much larger clone lies one nucleotide away. The V call is TRBV29-1, the J call TRBJ2-3, with a weak D call TRBD2 (6 bases). This CDR3 has 14 residues. Germline CDR1 reads SQVTM; CDR2 reads ANQGSEA. The CDR3: CSVDPKGGTDAQYF. In DNA, the CDR3 is TGCAGCGTTGACCCCAAGGGAGGCACAGATGCGCAGTATTTT.

On this clonotype itself: Possible read error: a much larger clone is one base away. The chain joins TRBV13 to TRBJ2-5, with 10 bases fitting TRBD1. The CDR3 covers 17 residues. V lost 1 base to trimming and J lost 11 bases; unmatched junction nucleotides: 16. Germline CDR1 and CDR2: PRHDT and FYEKMQ (reference sequence). CDR3 loop: CASSLERFGQGGNEQYF. The DNA of the CDR3 is TGTGCCAGCAGCTTAGAGCGGTTCGGACAGGGGGGCAATGAGCAGTACTTC.

In regard to this clonotype: Just one base apart from a much larger clone, this may be a read error. The chain couples TRBV28 to TRBJ2-1; 11 bases line up with TRBD1. The CDR3 contains 14 residues. J lost 10 bases, V lost 5 bases, and 7 bases had no gene match. The germline gives CDR1 MDHEN, CDR2 SYDVKM. In DNA form, the CDR3 reads TGTGCCAGCAGTACCGGACAGGGGGCTTACGAGCAGTTCTTC. Translating it yields CASSTGQGAYEQFF.

The rearrangement links TRBV30 to TRBJ2-3; D gene uncertain. The CDR3 is 13 amino acids. V was pared by 0 bases and J by 6 bases, with 10 bases between. The germline CDR1 and CDR2 sequences are GTSNPN and SVGIG (reference sequence). The CDR3 DNA reads as TGTGCCTGGAGTGTACAAAGGTGGGATACGCAGTATTTT. It is translated as CAWSVQRWDTQYF.

This rearrangement joins TRBV9 to TRBJ2-7; D ambiguous. CDR1 SGDLS and CDR2 YYNGEE come from the germline V gene. V lost 3 bases and J lost 4, with 11 bases in between. The CDR3 sequence is 13 residues long. CDR3 protein: CASSAQLGYEQYF. Here the CDR3 DNA reads TGTGCCAGCAGCGCCCAGCTGGGGTACGAGCAGTACTTC.

The chain carries TRBV18 and TRBJ1-1; the D is unclear. V lost 2 bases and J lost 4, with 14 bases in between. The CDR3 runs to 15 residues. CDR1 is KGHSH, CDR2 LQKENI, per germline. The CDR3: CASSPTSRRGTEAFF. The CDR3 DNA reads TGTGCCAGCTCACCAACGTCCCGAAGAGGCACTGAAGCTTTCTTT.

The gene calls are TRBV5-1 and TRBJ1-4; possibly TRBD1 for D (6 bases). CDR3 length: 16 residues. Trimming took 4 bases from V and 2 from J, leaving 15 bases between them. CDR1 is SGHRS, CDR2 YFSETQ, per germline. The CDR3: CASSAHRATTNEKLFF. The CDR3 nucleotides read TGCGCCAGCAGCGCCCACAGGGCGACCACTAATGAAAAACTGTTTTTT.

V and J are TRBV20-1 and TRBJ2-1, with a weak D call TRBD2 (6 bases). This CDR3 region has 13 residues. Germline V CDR1 and CDR2: DFQATT, SNEGSKA (reference sequence). V lost 3 bases to trimming and J lost 4 bases, with 10 bases between them. CDR3 in amino acids: CSASRGTYNEQFF. The CDR3 nucleotides read TGCAGTGCTAGCCGCGGGACGTACAATGAGCAGTTCTTC.

This clonotype has ten or more counts. The genes are TRBV2 and TRBJ2-3; D may match TRBD1 or TRBD2 (5 bases each). Trimming shortened V by 6 bases and J by 2 bases, and 15 bases separated the two germline ends. This CDR3 is built from 15 residues. From germline, CDR1 is SNHLY and CDR2 FYNNEI. CDR3 DNA: TGTGCCAGCAGCCGCTTGGGACCTAACACAGATACGCAGTATTTT. Its translation is CASSRLGPNTDTQYF.

The chain uses TRBV25-1 and TRBJ1-1; no clear D gene. Looked up from germline, CDR1 is MGHDK and CDR2 is SYGVNS. Trimming pared 7 bases from V and 1 base from J, leaving 25 bases between. This CDR3 has 18 amino acids. DNA of the CDR3: TGTGCCAGCACCCGGCCCAAGAAGACAAGGCCGGGGAACACTGAAGCTTTCTTT. It yields the protein CASTRPKKTRPGNTEAFF.

This clonotype was seen at least ten times. This sequence joins TRBV5-1 and TRBJ2-7; a possible D gene is TRBD2 (5 bases). The CDR3 totals 14 residues. CDR1 is SGHRS, CDR2 YFSETQ, per germline. V lost 0 bases and J 3 bases, leaving 10 bases between the germline ends. The DNA for the CDR3 is TGCGCCAGCAGCTTGGATCGGCGGGTCTACGAGCAGTACTTC. Protein sequence: CASSLDRRVYEQYF.

This clonotype came up a few times. DNA for the CDR3: TGTGCCATCAGTAAGGGACAGCTCTTGAACACCGGGGAGCTGTTTTTT. Translating it yields CAISKGQLLNTGELFF. This sequence joins TRBV10-3 and TRBJ2-2, with 7 bases fitting TRBD1. V gave up 5 bases and J gave up 1 base; unmatched junction bases: 7. This CDR3 has 16 amino acids. CDR1 ENHRY and CDR2 SYGVKD come from the germline V gene.

This sequence joins TRBV20-1 and TRBJ1-1; 10 positions match TRBD1. The CDR3 spans 15 residues. Per germline, CDR1 DFQATT and CDR2 SNEGSKA (reference sequence). J was trimmed by 3 bases and V by 6 bases; bases with no gene match: 10. The CDR3 sequence: CSARDRGQWDTEAFF. DNA for the CDR3: TGCAGTGCCCGTGACAGGGGGCAGTGGGACACTGAAGCTTTCTTT.

The chain is built from TRBV28 and TRBJ1-1, with D possibly TRBD1 on 5 matching bases. The CDR3 sequence is 11 residues long. Looked up from germline, CDR1 is MDHEN and CDR2 is SYDVKM. Trimming removed 6 bases at V and 7 bases at J, with 9 bases between. The CDR3 DNA is TGTGCCAGCAGGGGGGGTAGTGAAGCTTTCTTT. Translated: CASRGGSEAFF.

This clonotype was observed many times. The chain carries TRBV5-1 and TRBJ2-2; D remains ambiguous. Trimming removed 3 bases from V and 5 bases from J, with 14 bases in between. Germline V gives CDR1 SGHRS, CDR2 YFSETQ. The CDR3 totals 15 residues. CDR3 in amino acids: CASSSTDRGTGELFF. CDR3 in DNA: TGCGCCAGCAGCTCAACAGACCGTGGGACCGGGGAGCTGTTTTTT. The full variable domain, with the rest looked up from reference TRBV5-1 and TRBJ2-2, is KAGVTQTPRYLIKTRGQQVTLSCSPISGHRSVSWYQQTPGQGLQFLFEYFSETQRNKGNFPGRFSGRQFSNSRSEMNVSTLELGDSALYLCASSSTDRGTGELFFGEGSRLTVL.

The chain has TRBV7-2 and TRBJ2-5, with D maybe TRBD2 (6 bases). The J call may be in error: the DNA end matches TRBJ2-7 better. The CDR3 has 13 residues. Germline V gene data show CDR1 as SGHTA and CDR2 as FQGNSA. The CDR3 nucleotides are TGTGCCAGCAGCCCGGGGGATGGTTACGAGCAGTACTTC. Translating gives CASSPGDGYEQYF.

In its sample, this clonotype was seen a few times. This chain connects TRBV6-6 to TRBJ2-7, with D hard to call. Germline CDR1 and CDR2: MNHNY and SVGAGI (reference sequence). V lost 6 bases to trimming and J lost 5 bases, with 11 bases between them. The CDR3 loop spans 12 amino acids. The CDR3 DNA is TGTGCCAGCAGAAATTCTCAAGACGAGCAGTACTTC. It is translated as CASRNSQDEQYF.

The chain combines TRBV7-9 with TRBJ1-2; weak D call: TRBD1 (5 bases). Germline-derived CDR1 and CDR2 are SEHNR and FQNEAQ (reference sequence). V dropped 3 bases and J dropped 8 bases, with 22 bases sitting between them. The CDR3 is 16 amino acids. The DNA of the CDR3 is TGTGCCAGCAGCTTGTCCCAGGGTAGTAAGACGTGGGGCTACACCTTC. Translation: CASSLSQGSKTWGYTF.

This clonotype was observed a few times. The chain joins TRBV20-1 to TRBJ1-4; TRBD1 matches at 9 bases. V shed 2 bases, J shed 8 bases, and the junction held 9 bases outside the gene matches. The CDR3 totals 15 residues. CDR1 and CDR2 from the germline V gene are DFQATT and SNEGSKA (reference sequence). CDR3 nucleotide sequence: TGCAGTGCTAGAAAGACAGGGGGGGGAGAGGAAAAACTGTTTTTT. This encodes CSARKTGGGEEKLFF.

Regarding this clonotype: One end of the junction varies from germline; a read error may be responsible. The chain links TRBV5-1 to TRBJ2-5, with D possibly being TRBD2 (7 bases). The CDR3 runs 16 residues. Germline V gives CDR1 SGHRS, CDR2 YFSETQ. The CDR3: CVSSTEGGASGQTQYF. Here the CDR3 DNA reads TGCGTCAGCAGCACCGAGGGGGGGGCTAGCGGTCAGACCCAGTACTTC.

This sequence joins TRBV5-1 and TRBJ2-4, with D maybe TRBD1 (6 bases). The better agreement between TRBJ2-7 and the DNA end casts doubt on the J call. Germline V lookup: CDR1 SGHRS, CDR2 YFSETQ. This CDR3 contains 14 residues. The CDR3 loop reads CASSLAAQGYEQYF. As DNA, the CDR3 is TGCGCCAGCAGCTTGGCCGCCCAGGGGTACGAGCAGTACTTC.

The J gene is TRBJ2-1, the V gene TRBV29-1; D gene unclear. This CDR3 spans 16 amino acids. V dropped 5 bases and J dropped 2 bases, with 19 bases sitting between them. Germline values: CDR1 SQVTM, CDR2 ANQGSEA. The DNA of the CDR3 is TGCAGCGTTTCGCCTCCCTCTTCGAAAGCCTACAATGAGCAGTTCTTC. Its translation is CSVSPPSSKAYNEQFF.

This clonotype was observed a few times. V and J are TRBV5-1 and TRBJ1-1; no clear D gene. The CDR3 is made up of 15 amino acids. Germline CDR1 and CDR2: SGHRS and YFSETQ. Trimming removed 0 bases from V and 3 bases from J, with 12 bases in between. CDR3 amino acids: CASSLARGRDTEAFF. The CDR3 DNA reads as TGCGCCAGCAGCTTGGCCCGGGGAAGGGACACTGAAGCTTTCTTT.

This clonotype was recorded at least ten times. The CDR3 spells CSVKRTSTDTQYF. In DNA form, the CDR3 reads TGCAGCGTTAAGCGGACTAGCACAGATACGCAGTATTTT. This chain connects TRBV29-1 to TRBJ2-3; TRBD2 might be the D (5 bases). CDR3 length: 13 residues. With 5 bases removed from V and 0 bases from J, the gap between germline ends came to 9 bases. Germline V CDR1 and CDR2: SQVTM, ANQGSEA.

This clonotype has only a few counts. This chain uses TRBV5-1 with TRBJ2-7; 8 bases are shared with TRBD1. The germline CDR1 and CDR2 sequences are SGHRS and YFSETQ. J was trimmed by 0 bases and V by 7 bases; bases with no gene match: 3. The CDR3 totals 13 residues. DNA for the CDR3: TGCGCCAGCGGGACAGGTAGCTCCTACGAGCAGTACTTC. Protein sequence: CASGTGSSYEQYF.

This chain connects TRBV18 to TRBJ2-3; weak D call: TRBD2 (6 bases). The length of the CDR3 is 15 residues. Per germline, CDR1 KGHSH and CDR2 LQKENI. Trimming pared 0 bases from V and 1 base from J, leaving 8 bases between. CDR3 sequence: CASSPPGEGTDTQYF. CDR3 sequence (DNA): TGTGCCAGCTCACCACCGGGGGAGGGCACAGATACGCAGTATTTT. The full variable domain, in which reference TRBV18 and TRBJ2-3 provide the parts outside the CDR3, is NAGVMQNPRHLVRRRGQEARLRCSPMKGHSHVYWYRQLPEEGLKFMVYLQKENIIDESGMPKERFSAEFPKEGPSILRIQQVVRGDSAAYFCASSPPGEGTDTQYFGPGTRLTVL.

This clonotype was seen once. The rearrangement links TRBV7-2 to TRBJ2-1; D unclear. CDR3 length equals 12 residues. Trimming took off 4 bases at V and 10 bases at J, with 11 bases between the two ends. Germline values: CDR1 SGHTA, CDR2 FQGNSA. Written as DNA, the CDR3 is TGTACCAGCAGCTCCCCGCCTACGGAGCAGTTCTTC. Amino acids: CTSSSPPTEQFF. Full variable domain (remainder filled in from reference TRBV7-2 and TRBJ2-1): GAGVSQSPSNKVTEKGKDVELRCDPISGHTALYWYRQSLGQGLEFLIYFQGNSAPDKSGLPSDRFSAERTGGSVSTLTIQRTQQEDSAVYLCTSSSPPTEQFFGPGTRLTVL.

The genes are TRBV7-3 and TRBJ2-4; 12 bases align to TRBD2. CDR3 size: 16 residues. Germline CDR1 SGHTA, CDR2 FQGTGA. V lost 5 bases, J lost 6 bases, and 8 bases stayed unmatched. CDR3 amino acids: CASSTDLTSGRNIQYF. The CDR3 DNA is TGTGCCAGCAGCACCGACTTGACTAGCGGGAGAAACATTCAGTACTTC.

This clonotype appeared a few times. The chain recombines TRBV6-2 or TRBV6-3 with TRBJ2-5, with 7 positions matching TRBD2. Germline CDR1 and CDR2: MNHEY and SVGEGT. This CDR3 has 14 residues. The junction had 5 bases not matched to a gene; V was cut back by 6 bases and J by 1 base. The CDR3 protein is CASRLSGIQETQYF. Here the CDR3 DNA reads TGTGCCAGCAGATTAAGCGGGATCCAAGAGACCCAGTACTTC.